Sequencing of this T cell receptor beta chain was carried out in a study of glioma-infiltrating T cells. This CDR3 region has 14 residues. Germline V lookup: CDR1 MGHRA, CDR2 YSYEKL. TCR alpha and beta CDR3 regions were amplified from RNA using iRepertoire nested multiplex PCR. TCRdb reprocessed the multiplex PCR reads with MiXCR, giving one entry per CDR3 protein. The data hold roughly 100,000 distinct CDR3 sequences, with approximately 39% observed a single time. In its sample, this clonotype was seen a few times. The junction departs from germline at one end; a sequencing error may be responsible. The chain combines TRBV4-1 with TRBJ2-1; D perhaps matches TRBD2 (6 bases). Sequenced input: glioma tissue, nonneoplastic brain tissue, or PBMCs (not recorded which). This receptor was taken from a human donor with low-grade glioma or glioblastoma, undergoing nonglioma brain surgery, or in good health (not recorded which). This chain's CDR3 is CASSQEGGYNPQVF. Written as DNA, the CDR3 is TGCGCCAGCAGCCAAGAGGGAGGATACAATCCGCAGGTCTTC.